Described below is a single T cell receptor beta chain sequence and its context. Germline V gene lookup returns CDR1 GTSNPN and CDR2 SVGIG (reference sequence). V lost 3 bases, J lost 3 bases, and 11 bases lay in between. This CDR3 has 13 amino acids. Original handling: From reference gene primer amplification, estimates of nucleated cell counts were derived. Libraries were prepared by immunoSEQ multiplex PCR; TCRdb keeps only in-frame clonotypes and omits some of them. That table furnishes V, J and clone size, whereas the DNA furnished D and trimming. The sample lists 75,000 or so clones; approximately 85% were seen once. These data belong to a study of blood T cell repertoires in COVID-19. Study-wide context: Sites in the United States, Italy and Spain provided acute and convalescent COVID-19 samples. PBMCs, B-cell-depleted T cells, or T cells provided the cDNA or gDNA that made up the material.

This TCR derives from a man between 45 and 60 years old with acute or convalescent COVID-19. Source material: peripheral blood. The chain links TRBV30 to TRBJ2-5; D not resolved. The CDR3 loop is CAWSVVAEETQYF. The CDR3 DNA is TGTGCCTGGAGCGTGGTGGCGGAAGAGACCCAGTACTTC.